The clone carrying this TCR beta chain showed up just once. What it binds is unknown. The data belong to a study of monozygotic twins with cystic fibrosis. About the study: Approximately 2.7 micrograms of fragmented DNA underwent approximately 15 PCR cycles for library preparation. Study-level results: No link emerged between shared CDR3 counts and age, concordance or severity. Nucleotide-identical clonotype sharing was significantly higher within monozygotic CF twin pairs than between unrelated CF individuals.

Trimming took off 4 bases at V and 6 bases at J, with 17 bases between the two ends. Germline CDR1 SGHTA, CDR2 FQGTGA. This CDR3 spans 15 amino acids. Libraries were prepared by immunoSEQ multiplex PCR; TCRdb keeps only in-frame clonotypes and omits some of them. The sample lists tens of thousands of clones, about 96% occurring once. The receptor was derived from a girl aged 2-10 years with cystic fibrosis. V and J are TRBV7-3 and TRBJ2-3; tentatively, D is TRBD1 (7 bases). Sequenced: blood. The CDR3 bases are TGTGCCAGCAGCTGGGACAGTCCAGGGGGGGATACGCAGTATTTT. It yields the protein CASSWDSPGGDTQYF.